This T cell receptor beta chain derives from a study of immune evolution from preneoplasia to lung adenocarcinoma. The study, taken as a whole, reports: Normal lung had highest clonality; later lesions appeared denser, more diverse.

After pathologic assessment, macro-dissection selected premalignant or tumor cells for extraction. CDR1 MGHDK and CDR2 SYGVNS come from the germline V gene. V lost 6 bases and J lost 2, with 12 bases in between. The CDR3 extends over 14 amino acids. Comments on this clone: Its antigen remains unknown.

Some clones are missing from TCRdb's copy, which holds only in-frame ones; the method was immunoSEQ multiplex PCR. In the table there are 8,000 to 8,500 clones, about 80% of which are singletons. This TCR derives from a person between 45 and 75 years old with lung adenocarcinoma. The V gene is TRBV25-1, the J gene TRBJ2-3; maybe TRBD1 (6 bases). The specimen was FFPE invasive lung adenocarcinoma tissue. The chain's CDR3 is CASSDRTATDTQYF. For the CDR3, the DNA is TGTGCCAGCAGCGATCGGACAGCCACAGATACGCAGTATTTT.